The entry that follows covers one T cell receptor (beta chain) sequence. Its target is unknown. KT2, a clone with a known TCR, was spiked into unfractionated PBMC. This entry is derived from a study of quantifying T cell responses using KT2 cells. Looking at the study overall: Reverse transcription used primers in the TCR alpha and beta constant regions. The second PCR was a qPCR stopped at a predetermined fluorescence threshold. Notes on the study in general: KT2 clone alpha and beta sequence counts scaled linearly with input KT2 cell number.

The cDNA 3' end received a ligated oligonucleotide with a UMI. The first PCR ran 4 to 5 cycles with an equimolar RC1.1 and RC1.2 beta primer mix. TCRdb ran MiXCR on the UMI-ligation and nested PCR reads and lists one entry per CDR3 protein. The sample has 25,000 to 35,000 distinct CDR3 sequences; 10% are singletons. CDR1 is MGHRA, CDR2 YSYEKL, per germline. The CDR3 extends over 14 amino acids. Trimming cost V 7 bases and J 4 bases; bases outside gene matches: 6. The chain is built from TRBV4-1 and TRBJ1-2, with TRBD1 identical over 10 bases. This TCR came from a human donor. Sequences were obtained from PBMCs spiked with cells of the T cell clone KT2. CDR3 DNA: TGCGCCAGCACCGGGACAGGGGATTCCTATGGCTACACCTTC. Translating gives CASTGTGDSYGYTF.